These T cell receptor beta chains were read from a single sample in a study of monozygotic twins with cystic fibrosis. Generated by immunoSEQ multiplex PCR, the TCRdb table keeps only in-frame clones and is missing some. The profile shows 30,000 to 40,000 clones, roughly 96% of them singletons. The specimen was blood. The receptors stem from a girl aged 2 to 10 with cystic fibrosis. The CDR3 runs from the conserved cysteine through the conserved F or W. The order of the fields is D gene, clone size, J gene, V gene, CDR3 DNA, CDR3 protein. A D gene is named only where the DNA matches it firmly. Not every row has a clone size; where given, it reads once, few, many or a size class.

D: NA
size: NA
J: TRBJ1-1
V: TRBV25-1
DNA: TGTGCCAGCAGTGAATCAATGGGCGGTTACACTGAAGCTTTCTTT
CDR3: CASSESMGGYTEAFF

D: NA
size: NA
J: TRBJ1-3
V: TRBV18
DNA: TGTGCCAGCTCACTCTCAGATGGACAGACCGCTGGAAACACCATATATTTT
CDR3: CASSLSDGQTAGNTIYF

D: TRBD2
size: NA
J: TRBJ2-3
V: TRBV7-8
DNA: TGTGCCAGCAGTCGGGGGAGGGCCGGCACAGATACGCAGTATTTT
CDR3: CASSRGRAGTDTQYF

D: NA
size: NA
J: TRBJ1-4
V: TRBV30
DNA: TGTGCCTGGAGTGTAGTATTGGGGGAAAAACTGTTTTTT
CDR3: CAWSVVLGEKLFF

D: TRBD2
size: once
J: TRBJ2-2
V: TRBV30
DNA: TGTGCCTGGAGTGCTTTGGGACTAGCGGGAGGAGGGGAGCTGTTTTTT
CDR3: CAWSALGLAGGGELFF

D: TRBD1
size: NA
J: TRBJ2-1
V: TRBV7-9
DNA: TGTGCCAGCAGCTCGACAGGGGGGGAATCCTACAATGAGCAGTTCTTC
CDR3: CASSSTGGESYNEQFF

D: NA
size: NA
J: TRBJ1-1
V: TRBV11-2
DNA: TGTGCCAGCAGCTTAGATTCCCTGGCTAGGGGATGGATGAACACTGAAGCTTTCTTT
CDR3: CASSLDSLARGWMNTEAFF

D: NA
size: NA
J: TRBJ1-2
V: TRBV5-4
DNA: TGTGCCAGCAGCTTGGATATAGGGAGTCGTGGCTACACCTTC
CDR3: CASSLDIGSRGYTF

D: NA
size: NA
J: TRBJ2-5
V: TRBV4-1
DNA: TGCGCCAGCAGCCCGTACGGTGAGACCCAGTACTTC
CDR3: CASSPYGETQYF

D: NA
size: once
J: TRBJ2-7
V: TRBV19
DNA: TGTGCCAGTAGTTTGGGTAACGAGCAGTACTTC
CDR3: CASSLGNEQYF

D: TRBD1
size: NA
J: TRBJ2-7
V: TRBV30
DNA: TGTGCCTGGAGTTCGACAGGGGAGATCTACGAGCAGTACTTC
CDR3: CAWSSTGEIYEQYF

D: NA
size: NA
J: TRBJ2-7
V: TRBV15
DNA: TGTGCCACCACACCGAGAGGAGCGGGTTACGGCGAGCAGTACTTC
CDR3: CATTPRGAGYGEQYF

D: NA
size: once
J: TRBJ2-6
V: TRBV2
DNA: TGTGCCAGCAGTTCACAGGGCTCTGGGGCCAACGTCCTGACTTTC
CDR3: CASSSQGSGANVLTF

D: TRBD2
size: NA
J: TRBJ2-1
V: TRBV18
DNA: TGTGCCAGCTCTCCTACTAGCGGGAGTTACAATGAGCAGTTCTTC
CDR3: CASSPTSGSYNEQFF

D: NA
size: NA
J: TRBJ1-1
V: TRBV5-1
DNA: TGCGCCAGCAGCCCAACCGTAGGGAACACTGAAGCTTTCTTT
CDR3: CASSPTVGNTEAFF

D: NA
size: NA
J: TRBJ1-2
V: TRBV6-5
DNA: TGTGCCAGCAGTTCCCCCGGACGGGAGCTGTATGGCTACACCTTC
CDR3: CASSSPGRELYGYTF

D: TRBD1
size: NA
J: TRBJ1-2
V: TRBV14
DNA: TGTGCCAGCAGCCGGACAGGTCAGAATGGCTACACCTTC
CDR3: CASSRTGQNGYTF

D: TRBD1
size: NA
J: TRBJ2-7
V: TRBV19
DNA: TGTGCCACGGGACAGGGGTACCACGAGCAGTACTTC
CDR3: CATGQGYHEQYF

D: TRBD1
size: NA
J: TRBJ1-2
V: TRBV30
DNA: TGTGCCTGGAGTTTACAGGGGGGAACTGGCTACACCTTC
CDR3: CAWSLQGGTGYTF

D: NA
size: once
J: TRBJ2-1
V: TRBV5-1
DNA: TGCGCCAGCAGCTTGGGAGGGACTCGTATCGGAGATGAGCAGTTCTTC
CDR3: CASSLGGTRIGDEQFF

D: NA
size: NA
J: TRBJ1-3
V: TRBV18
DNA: TGTGCCAGCTCACCCAAGGGCTTAACTGGAAACACCATATATTTT
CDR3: CASSPKGLTGNTIYF

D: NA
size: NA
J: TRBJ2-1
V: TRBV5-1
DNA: TGCGCCAGCAGGGCAGACTACAATGAGCAGTTCTTC
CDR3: CASRADYNEQFF

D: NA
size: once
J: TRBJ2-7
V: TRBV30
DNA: TGTGCCTGGAGTAGGACATCTTCCGAGCAGTACTTC
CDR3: CAWSRTSSEQYF

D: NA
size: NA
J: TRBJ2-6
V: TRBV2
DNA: TGTGCCAGCAGCGTGGATCTCTCTGGGGCCAACGTCCTGACTTTC
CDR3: CASSVDLSGANVLTF

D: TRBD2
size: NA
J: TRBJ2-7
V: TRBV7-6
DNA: TGTGCCAGCAGCCAGCGGGACTCCTACGAGCAGTACTTC
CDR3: CASSQRDSYEQYF

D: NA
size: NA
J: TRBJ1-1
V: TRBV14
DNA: TGTGCCAGCAGCCTCATGAGAAACACTGAAGCTTTCTTT
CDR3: CASSLMRNTEAFF

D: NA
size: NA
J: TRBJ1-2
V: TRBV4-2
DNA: TGTGCCAGCAGCCCTGGACGCGTGAACTATGGCTACACCTTC
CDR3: CASSPGRVNYGYTF

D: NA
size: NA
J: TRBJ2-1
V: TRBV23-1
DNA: TGCGCCAGCAGTCAATCTCCCGCGGCCTACAATGAGCAGTTCTTC
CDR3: CASSQSPAAYNEQFF

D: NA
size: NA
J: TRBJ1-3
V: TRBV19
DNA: TGTGCCAGTAGTATTGTGGATACCTCTGGAAACACCATATATTTT
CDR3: CASSIVDTSGNTIYF

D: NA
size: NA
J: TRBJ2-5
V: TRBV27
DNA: TGTGCCAGCAGTTTCGGAGGGGAGACCCAGTACTTC
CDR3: CASSFGGETQYF

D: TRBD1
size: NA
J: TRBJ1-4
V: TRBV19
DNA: TGTGCCACTAGACAGGGGGTAACTAATGAAAAACTGTTTTTT
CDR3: CATRQGVTNEKLFF

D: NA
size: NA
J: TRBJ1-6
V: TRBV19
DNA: TGTGCCAGCGCCAGAGCAGGGTATAATTCACCCCTCCACTTT
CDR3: CASARAGYNSPLHF

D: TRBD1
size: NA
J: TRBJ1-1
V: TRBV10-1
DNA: TGCGCCATCCGGACAGGACTGAACACTGAAGCTTTCTTT
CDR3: CAIRTGLNTEAFF

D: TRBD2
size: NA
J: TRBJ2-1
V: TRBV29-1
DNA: TGCAGCGTTGCTCCGAGGACTAGCGGAAACAATGAGCAGTTCTTC
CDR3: CSVAPRTSGNNEQFF

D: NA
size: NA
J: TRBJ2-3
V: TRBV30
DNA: TGTGCCTGGAGTGTACGGGCTTCGCCGGGCACAGATACGCAGTATTTT
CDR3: CAWSVRASPGTDTQYF

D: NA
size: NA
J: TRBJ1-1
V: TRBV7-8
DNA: TGTGCCAGCAGCTACAGGCGGGGGCTGAAGAACACTGAAGCTTTCTTT
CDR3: CASSYRRGLKNTEAFF

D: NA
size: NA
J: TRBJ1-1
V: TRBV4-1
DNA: TGCGCCAGCAGCCTCGGTGGGGAGAACACTGAAGCTTTCTTT
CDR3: CASSLGGENTEAFF

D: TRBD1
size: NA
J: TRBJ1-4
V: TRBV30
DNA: TGTGCCTGGAGGGCGGGGACAGGGGATGAAAAACTGTTTTTT
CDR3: CAWRAGTGDEKLFF

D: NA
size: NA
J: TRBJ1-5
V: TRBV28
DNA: TGTGCCAGCAGTTTAAAGGGTCCGGGCAATCAGCCCCAGCATTTT
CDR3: CASSLKGPGNQPQHF

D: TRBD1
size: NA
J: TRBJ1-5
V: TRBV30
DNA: TGTGCCTGGAGTGTCTCCACAAGGACAGGGGGCCAACATTTT
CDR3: CAWSVSTRTGGQHF

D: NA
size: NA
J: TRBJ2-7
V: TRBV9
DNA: TGTGCCAGCAGCGTAGGGGGGGGCCCCTTAGTGGAGCAGTACTTC
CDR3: CASSVGGGPLVEQYF

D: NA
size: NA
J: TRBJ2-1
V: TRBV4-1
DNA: TGCGCCAGCAGACTGGCGGGGACCGTTTACAATGAGCAGTTCTTC
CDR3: CASRLAGTVYNEQFF

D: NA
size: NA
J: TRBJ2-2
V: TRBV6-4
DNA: TGTGCCAGCAGTGACCGCAGGAACACCGGGGAGCTGTTTTTT
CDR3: CASSDRRNTGELFF

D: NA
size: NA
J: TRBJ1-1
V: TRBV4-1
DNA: TGCGCCAGCAGCCAAGGGGGAGGGACGGTTGAAGCTTTCTTT
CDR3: CASSQGGGTVEAFF

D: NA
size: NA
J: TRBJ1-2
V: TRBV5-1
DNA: TGCGCCAGCAGCTGGAGTGGGACCCCTACCCCCAACTATGGCTACACCTTC
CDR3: CASSWSGTPTPNYGYTF

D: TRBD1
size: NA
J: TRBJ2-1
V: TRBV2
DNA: TGTGCCAGCAGGGCCGGGACAGGGATCTACAATGAGCAGTTCTTC
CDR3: CASRAGTGIYNEQFF

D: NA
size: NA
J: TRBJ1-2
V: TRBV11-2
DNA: TGTGCCAGCAGCTTAACAGTCGGGGCAGCGGCTAACTATGGCTACACCTTC
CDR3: CASSLTVGAAANYGYTF

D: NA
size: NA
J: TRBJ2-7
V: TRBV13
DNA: TGTGCCAGCAGCGGCCAGAGGACTTCTAGGGGAGTCGAGCAGTACTTC
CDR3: CASSGQRTSRGVEQYF

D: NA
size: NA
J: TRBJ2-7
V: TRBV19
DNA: TGTGCCAGTAGTATATCAGGGGACGAGCAGTACTTC
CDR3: CASSISGDEQYF